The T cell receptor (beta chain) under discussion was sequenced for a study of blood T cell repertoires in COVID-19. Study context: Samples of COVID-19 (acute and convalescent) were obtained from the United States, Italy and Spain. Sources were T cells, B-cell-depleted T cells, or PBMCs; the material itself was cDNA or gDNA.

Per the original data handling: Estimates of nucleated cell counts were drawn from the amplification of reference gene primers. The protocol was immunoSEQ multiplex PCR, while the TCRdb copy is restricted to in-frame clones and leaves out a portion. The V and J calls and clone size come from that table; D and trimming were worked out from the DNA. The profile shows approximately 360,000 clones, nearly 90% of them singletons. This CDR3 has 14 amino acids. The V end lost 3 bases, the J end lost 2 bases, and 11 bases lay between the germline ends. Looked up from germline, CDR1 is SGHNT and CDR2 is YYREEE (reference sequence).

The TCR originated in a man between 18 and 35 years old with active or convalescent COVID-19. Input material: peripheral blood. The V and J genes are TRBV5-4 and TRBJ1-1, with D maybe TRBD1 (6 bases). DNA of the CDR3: TGTGCCAGCAGCTCAAACAGGGTTAACACTGAAGCTTTCTTT. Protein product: CASSSNRVNTEAFF.